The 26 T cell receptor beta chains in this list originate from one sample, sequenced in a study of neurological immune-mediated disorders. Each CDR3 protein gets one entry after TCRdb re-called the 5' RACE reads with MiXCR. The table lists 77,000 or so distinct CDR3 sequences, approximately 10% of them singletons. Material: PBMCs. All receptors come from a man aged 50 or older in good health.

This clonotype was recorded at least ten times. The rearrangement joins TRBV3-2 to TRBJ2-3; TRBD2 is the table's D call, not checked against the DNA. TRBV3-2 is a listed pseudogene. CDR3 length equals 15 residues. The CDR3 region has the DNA TGTGCCAGCAGCCAAGATCAGGGCAGCACAGATACGCAGTATTTT. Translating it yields CASSQDQGSTDTQYF.

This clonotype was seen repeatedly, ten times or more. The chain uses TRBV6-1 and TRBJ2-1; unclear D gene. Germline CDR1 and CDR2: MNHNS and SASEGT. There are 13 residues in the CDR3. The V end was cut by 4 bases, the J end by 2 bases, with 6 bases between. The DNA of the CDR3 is TGTGCCAGCAGTGGGCAGGCCTACAATGAGCAGTTCTTC. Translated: CASSGQAYNEQFF.

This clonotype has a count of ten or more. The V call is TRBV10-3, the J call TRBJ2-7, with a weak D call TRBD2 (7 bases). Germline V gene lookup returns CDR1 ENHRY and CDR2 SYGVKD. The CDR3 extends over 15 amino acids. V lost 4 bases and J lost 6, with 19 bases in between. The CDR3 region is CAISALEGGSAEQYF. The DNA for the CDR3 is TGTGCCATCAGTGCGCTGGAGGGGGGGTCTGCCGAGCAGTACTTC.

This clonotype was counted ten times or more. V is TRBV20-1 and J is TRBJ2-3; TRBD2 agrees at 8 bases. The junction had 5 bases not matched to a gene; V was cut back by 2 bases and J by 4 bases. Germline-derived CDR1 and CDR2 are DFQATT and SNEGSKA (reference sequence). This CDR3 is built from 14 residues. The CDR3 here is CSARSGTSADTQYF. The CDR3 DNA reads TGCAGTGCTAGAAGTGGGACTAGTGCAGATACGCAGTATTTT.

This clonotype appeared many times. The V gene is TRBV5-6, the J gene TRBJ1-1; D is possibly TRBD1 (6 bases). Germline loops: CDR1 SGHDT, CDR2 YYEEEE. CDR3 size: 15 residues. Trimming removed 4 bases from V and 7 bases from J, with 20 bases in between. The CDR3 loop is CASSVRQTGRREAFF. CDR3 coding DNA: TGTGCCAGCAGCGTTAGACAGACAGGTCGACGTGAAGCTTTCTTT.

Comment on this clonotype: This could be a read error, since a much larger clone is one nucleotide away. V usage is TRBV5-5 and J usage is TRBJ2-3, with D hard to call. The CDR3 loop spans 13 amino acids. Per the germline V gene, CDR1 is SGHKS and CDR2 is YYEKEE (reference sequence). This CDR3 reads CDSSSGSSDTQYF. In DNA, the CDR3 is TGTGACAGCAGCTCCGGTTCGTCGGATACGCAGTATTTT.

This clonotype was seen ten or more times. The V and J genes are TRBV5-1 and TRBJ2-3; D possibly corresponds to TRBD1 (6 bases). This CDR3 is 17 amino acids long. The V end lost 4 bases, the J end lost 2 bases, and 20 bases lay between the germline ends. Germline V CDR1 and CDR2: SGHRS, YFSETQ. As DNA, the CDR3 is TGCGCCAGCAGCCGGAGGTCGCCAGGGGCTGCCACAGATACGCAGTATTTT. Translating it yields CASSRRSPGAATDTQYF.

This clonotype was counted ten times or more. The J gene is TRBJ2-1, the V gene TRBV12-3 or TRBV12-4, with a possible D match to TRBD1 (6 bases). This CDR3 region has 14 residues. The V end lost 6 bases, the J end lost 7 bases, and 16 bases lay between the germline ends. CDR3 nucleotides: TGTGCCAGCAGCCCCGAATACAGGGTAAATGAGCAGTTCTTC. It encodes CASSPEYRVNEQFF.

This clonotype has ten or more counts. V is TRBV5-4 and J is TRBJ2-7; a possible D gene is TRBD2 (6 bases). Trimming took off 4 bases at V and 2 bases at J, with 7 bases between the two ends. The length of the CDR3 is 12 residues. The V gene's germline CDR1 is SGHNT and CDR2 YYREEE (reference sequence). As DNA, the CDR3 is TGTGCCAGCAGCGCGGGGCCCTACGAGCAGTACTTC. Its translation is CASSAGPYEQYF.

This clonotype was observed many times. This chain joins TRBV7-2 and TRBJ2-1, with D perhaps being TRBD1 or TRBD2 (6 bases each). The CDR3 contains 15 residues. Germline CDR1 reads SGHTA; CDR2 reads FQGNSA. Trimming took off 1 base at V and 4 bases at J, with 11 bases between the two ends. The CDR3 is CASSLDGGRYNEQFF. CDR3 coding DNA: TGTGCCAGCAGCTTAGATGGGGGGCGGTACAATGAGCAGTTCTTC.

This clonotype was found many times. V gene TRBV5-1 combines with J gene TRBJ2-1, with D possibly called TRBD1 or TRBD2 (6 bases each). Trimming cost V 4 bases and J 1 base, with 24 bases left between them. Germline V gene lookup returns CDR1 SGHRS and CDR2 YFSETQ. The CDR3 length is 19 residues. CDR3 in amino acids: CASSATSGAGLRSYNEQFF. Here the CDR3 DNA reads TGCGCCAGCAGCGCCACGTCGGGGGCAGGGCTGAGGTCCTACAATGAGCAGTTCTTC.

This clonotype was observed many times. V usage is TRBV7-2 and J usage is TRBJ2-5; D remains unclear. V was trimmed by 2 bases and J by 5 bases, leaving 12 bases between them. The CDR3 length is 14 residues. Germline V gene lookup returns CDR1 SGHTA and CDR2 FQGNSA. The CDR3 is CASSLLSSGETQYF. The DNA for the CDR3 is TGTGCCAGCAGCTTACTATCCTCTGGGGAGACCCAGTACTTC.

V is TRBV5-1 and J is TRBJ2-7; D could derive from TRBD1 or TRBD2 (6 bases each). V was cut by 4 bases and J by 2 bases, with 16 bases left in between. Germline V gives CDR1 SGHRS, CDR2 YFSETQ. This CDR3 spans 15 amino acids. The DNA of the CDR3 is TGCGCCAGCAGCCCGGACCCGGGGGCCCCCTACGAGCAGTACTTC. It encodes CASSPDPGAPYEQYF.

The CDR3 sequence: CSARYRARGYEQYF. The CDR3 coding sequence is TGCAGTGCTAGATATCGGGCCAGGGGCTACGAGCAGTACTTC. V and J are TRBV20-1 and TRBJ2-7, with D tentatively TRBD1 (6 bases). Germline CDR1 reads DFQATT; CDR2 reads SNEGSKA (reference sequence). CDR3 length: 14 amino acids. V lost 2 bases to trimming and J lost 3 bases, with 14 bases between them.

This CDR3 reads CASSLGPGGTEAFF. In nucleotides, the CDR3 is TGTGCCAGCAGTTTAGGGCCAGGGGGCACTGAAGCTTTCTTT. The chain carries TRBV12-3 or TRBV12-4 and TRBJ1-1, with TRBD1 identical over 7 bases. With V trimmed by 1 base and J by 4 bases, 3 bases remained unmatched. There are 14 residues in the CDR3.

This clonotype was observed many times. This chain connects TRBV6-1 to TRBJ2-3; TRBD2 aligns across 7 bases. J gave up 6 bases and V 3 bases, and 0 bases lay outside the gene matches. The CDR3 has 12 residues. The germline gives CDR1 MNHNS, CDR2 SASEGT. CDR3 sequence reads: CASSEGGDTQYF. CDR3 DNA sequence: TGTGCCAGCAGTGAGGGGGGGGATACGCAGTATTTT.

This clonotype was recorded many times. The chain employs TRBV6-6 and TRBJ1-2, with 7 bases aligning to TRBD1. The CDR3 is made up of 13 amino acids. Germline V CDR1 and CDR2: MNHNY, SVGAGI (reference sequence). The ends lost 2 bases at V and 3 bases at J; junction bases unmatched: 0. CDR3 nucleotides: TGTGCCAGCAGTTACCAGGGGGACTATGGCTACACCTTC. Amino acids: CASSYQGDYGYTF.

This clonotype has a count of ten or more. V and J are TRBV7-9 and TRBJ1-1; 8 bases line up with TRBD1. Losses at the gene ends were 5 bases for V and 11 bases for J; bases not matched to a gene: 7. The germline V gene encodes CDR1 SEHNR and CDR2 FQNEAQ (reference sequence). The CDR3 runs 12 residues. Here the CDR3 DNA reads TGTGCCAGCAGCCGGACAGGGAGAAAGGCTTTCTTT. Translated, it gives CASSRTGRKAFF.

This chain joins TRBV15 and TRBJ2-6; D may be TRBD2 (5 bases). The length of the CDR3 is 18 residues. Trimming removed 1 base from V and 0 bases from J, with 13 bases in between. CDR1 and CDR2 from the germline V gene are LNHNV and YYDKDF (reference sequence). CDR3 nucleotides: TGTGCCACCAGCAGAGTTCGCTTGAGGGACTCTGGGGCCAACGTCCTGACTTTC. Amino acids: CATSRVRLRDSGANVLTF.

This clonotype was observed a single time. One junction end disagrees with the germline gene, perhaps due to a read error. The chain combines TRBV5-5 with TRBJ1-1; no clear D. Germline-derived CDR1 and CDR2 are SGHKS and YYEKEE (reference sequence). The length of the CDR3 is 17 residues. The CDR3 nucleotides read TGCGCCAGCAGCCAAGATTCCCGCCTTAGGACGAACACTGAAGCTTTCTTT. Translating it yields CASSQDSRLRTNTEAFF. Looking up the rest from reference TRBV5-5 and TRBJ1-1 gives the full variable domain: DAGVTQSPTHLIKTRGQQVTLRCSPISGHKSVSWYQQVLGQGPQFIFQYYEKEERGRGNFPDRFSARQFPNYSSELNVNALLLGDSALYLCASSQDSRLRTNTEAFFGQGTRLTVV.

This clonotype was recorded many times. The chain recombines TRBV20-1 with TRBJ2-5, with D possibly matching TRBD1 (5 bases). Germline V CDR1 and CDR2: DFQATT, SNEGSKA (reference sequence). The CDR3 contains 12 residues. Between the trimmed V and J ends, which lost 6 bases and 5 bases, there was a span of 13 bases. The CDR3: CSAPTARETQYF. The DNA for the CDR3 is TGCAGTGCCCCGACAGCAAGGGAGACCCAGTACTTC.

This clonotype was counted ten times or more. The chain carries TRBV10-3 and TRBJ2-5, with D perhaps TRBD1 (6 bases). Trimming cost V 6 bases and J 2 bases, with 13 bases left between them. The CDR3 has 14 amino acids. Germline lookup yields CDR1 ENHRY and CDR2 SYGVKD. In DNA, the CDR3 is TGTGCCATCAGGGCACCTGGACAGCAAGAGACCCAGTACTTC. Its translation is CAIRAPGQQETQYF.

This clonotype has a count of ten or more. The DNA for the CDR3 is TGCGCCAGCAGTCCGGGACAGGGGAACACAGATACGCAGTATTTT. Its protein product is CASSPGQGNTDTQYF. The chain links TRBV5-1 to TRBJ2-3; 10 bases map to TRBD1. Germline-derived CDR1 and CDR2 are SGHRS and YFSETQ. With 5 bases clipped from V and 2 bases from J, the junction kept 5 bases outside the gene matches. This CDR3 comprises 15 residues.

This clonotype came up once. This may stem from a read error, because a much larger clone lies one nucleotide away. The CDR3 DNA reads as TGTACCAGCAGCCGGGGACAGGGGGAGGAGCAGTTCTTC. This translates into CTSSRGQGEEQFF. The gene calls are TRBV11-1 and TRBJ2-1, with 11 nucleotides matching TRBD1. Germline CDR1 and CDR2: SGHAT and FQDESV (reference sequence). The CDR3 runs to 13 residues.

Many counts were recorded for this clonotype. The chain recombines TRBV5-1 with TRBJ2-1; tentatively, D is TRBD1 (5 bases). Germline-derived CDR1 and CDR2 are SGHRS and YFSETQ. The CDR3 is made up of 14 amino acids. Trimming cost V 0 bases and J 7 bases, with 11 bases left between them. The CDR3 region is CASSLGGAENEQFF. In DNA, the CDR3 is TGCGCCAGCAGCTTGGGGGGCGCCGAAAATGAGCAGTTCTTC.

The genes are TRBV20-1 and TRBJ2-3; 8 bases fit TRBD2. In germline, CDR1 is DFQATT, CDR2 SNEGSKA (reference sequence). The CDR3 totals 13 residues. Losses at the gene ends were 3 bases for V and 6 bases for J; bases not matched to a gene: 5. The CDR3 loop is CSASGGACDTQYF. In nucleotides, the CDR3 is TGCAGTGCTAGCGGGGGGGCCTGTGATACGCAGTATTTT.